This T cell receptor (beta chain) was identified in a study of T cell changes during pregnancy in multiple sclerosis. Method: immunoSEQ multiplex PCR; TCRdb's copy keeps in-frame clones and lacks some. The sample holds around 88,000 clones, roughly 92% seen once. The clonotype comes from a female donor with multiple sclerosis, enrolled in a pregnancy study. The sequences come from peripheral blood, collected in the first trimester of pregnancy.

The CDR3 sequence is CASSLFGVGAHDEQFF. In nucleotides, the CDR3 is TGTGCCAGCAGTTTATTCGGCGTTGGGGCACACGATGAGCAGTTCTTC. This chain connects TRBV27 to TRBJ2-1; tentative D call: TRBD1 (5 bases). Germline V CDR1 and CDR2: MNHEY, SMNVEV (reference sequence). Between the trimmed V and J ends, which lost 1 base and 8 bases, there was a span of 18 bases. The length of the CDR3 is 16 residues.